Below, one T cell receptor beta chain is given with its context. Its antigen is undetermined. The data are from a study of T cell repertoires in urothelial bladder cancer. Study results and limitations: One T-cell clone reached up to about 17% of carcinoma infiltrating lymphocytes. Benign specimens had a median around 13% infiltrating lymphocyte percentage.

Sequencing used immunoSEQ multiplex PCR; TCRdb keeps in-frame clones, though not all of them. The table shows about 14,000 clones, with roughly 65% occurring only once. The sequenced sample was tumor-infiltrating cells from bladder cancer. This clonotype was sampled from a human donor with urothelial carcinoma.

The CDR3 DNA is TGTGCCAGCAGCTTAGATGTGGATCAGCCCCAGCATTTT. Protein sequence: CASSLDVDQPQHF. This chain uses TRBV7-3 with TRBJ1-5; the D is unclear. Germline assignment: CDR1 SGHTA and CDR2 FQGTGA. V was clipped by 2 bases and J by 5 bases, with 7 bases between them. CDR3 length: 13 residues. Filled out from reference TRBV7-3 and TRBJ1-5, the complete variable domain reads GAGVSQTPSNKVTEKGKYVELRCDPISGHTALYWYRQSLGQGPEFLIYFQGTGAADDSGLPNDRFFAVRPEGSVSTLKIQRTERGDSAVYLCASSLDVDQPQHFGDGTRLSIL.